The clone carrying this T cell receptor beta chain has more than one count but fewer than ten. Its matching antigen is unknown. This sample is part of a study of T-cell reconstitution after alpha-beta-depleted transplantation in children. Preparing the TCRbeta library involved the use of unique molecular identifiers. TCRdb reprocessed the PCR reads via MiXCR and lists one record per CDR3 protein. The sample lists a few hundred thousand distinct CDR3 sequences; roughly 16% were seen once. Study-wide results and caveats: Reported findings indicate that, about two months after transplant, alpha-beta T cells came from several hundred expanded clones, which were derived from non-depleted graft cells. Once a year had passed after transplant, T-cell counts and diversity came mostly from newly produced T cells.

Trimming at V came to 0 bases and at J to 3 bases, leaving 9 bases not matched to a gene. The CDR3 extends over 18 amino acids. Germline-derived CDR1 and CDR2 are MGHRA and YSYEKL. Sequencing used PBMCs, mostly from graft donor cells, obtained 360 days after TCRalphabeta/CD19-depleted stem cell transplant. This rearrangement joins TRBV4-1 to TRBJ2-3; TRBD1 matches at 10 bases. The receptor comes from a boy under two years old who had a stem cell transplant for Wiskott-Aldrich syndrome, so the T cells may come from the graft donor. The CDR3 DNA follows: TGCGCCAGCAGCCAAGAGGGTGGTGGGGACAGGGGAACAGATACGCAGTATTTT. Amino acid sequence: CASSQEGGGDRGTDTQYF.